This T cell receptor (beta chain) derives from a study of response to subunit inactivated influenza vaccine. Looked up from germline, CDR1 is KGHDR and CDR2 is SFDVKD. Losses at the gene ends were 0 bases for V and 2 bases for J; bases not matched to a gene: 9. This CDR3 is 18 amino acids long. Remarks on this clonotype: Its antigen remains unidentified.

TCRdb independently ran MiXCR on the RT-PCR reads; one entry per CDR3 protein. The table lists some 520,000 distinct CDR3 sequences, more than 15% of them singletons. Findings and limits, study-wide: The authors suggested that every seasonal influenza vaccination recruits few new T cells.

V is TRBV24-1 and J is TRBJ1-2; 9 bases line up with TRBD1. This material consisted of CD4+ T cells sorted from PBMCs, taken less than 30 months after vaccination. This clonotype was sampled from a man between 50 and 69 years old who received an inactivated influenza vaccine. DNA for the CDR3: TGTGCCACCAGTGATTTGCCGGACAGGGGTCCCACCAACTATGGCTACACCTTC. Amino acids: CATSDLPDRGPTNYGYTF.